The clone carrying this TCR beta chain was counted ten times or more. This specimen comes from a study of Graves' ophthalmopathy and Graves' hyperthyroidism. For repertoire sequencing, the TCR beta CDR3 regions were amplified from RNA transcripts. First-round RT-PCR relied on HTBI primers, and a second-round multiplex PCR came next. TCRdb ran MiXCR on the multiplex PCR reads and lists one entry per CDR3 protein. The sample has a few hundred thousand distinct CDR3 sequences, roughly 14% seen once; the top ten hold roughly 7%. CDR1 is DFQATT and CDR2 is SNEGSKA in the germline V gene (reference sequence). Trimming cost V 3 bases and J 6 bases, with 17 bases left between them. There are 15 residues in the CDR3.

This sequence was found in a woman between 18 and 29 years old with stable Graves' hyperthyroidism. The chain couples TRBV20-1 to TRBJ2-2, with D perhaps matching TRBD1 (6 bases). The sequencing input was peripheral blood. CDR3 in amino acids: CSARGSGTHAGELFF. DNA for the CDR3: TGCAGTGCTAGGGGTTCCGGGACACACGCCGGGGAGCTGTTTTTT.